These 16 T cell receptor beta chains originate from one sample sequenced in a study of shared clonotypes between healthy human individuals (dated by TCRdb to about 2020). Libraries were built with the immunoSEQ multiplex PCR assay. The clones in this table, taken by TCRdb from immuneACCESS, are in-frame only. Not every clone is retained; where verified, under half of the shortfall comes from an unresolved V gene, and the cause of the rest is unknown. This sample is represented by a few hundred thousand clones; 50% to 75% of them were singletons. The top ten hold approximately 10% of the sample. Sequencing was carried out using memory CD4+ T cells sorted from blood. The cell subset or site label on this specimen signifies: CD45RA-negative fraction. These receptors came from a man younger than 45 in good health.

The chain has TRBV27 and TRBJ1-5; D is perhaps TRBD1 (6 bases). Deletions cut 2 bases from V and 3 bases from J, with 14 bases between. Looked up from germline, CDR1 is MNHEY and CDR2 is SMNVEV (reference sequence). The CDR3 length is 16 residues. CDR3 bases: TGTGCCAGCAGTTTACGGTGGGGGCCTAACAATCAGCCCCAGCATTTT. Its protein is CASSLRWGPNNQPQHF.

This clone occurred a few times. The V call is TRBV7-2, the J call TRBJ1-2, with D tentatively TRBD1 (6 bases). Germline CDR1 and CDR2: SGHTA and FQGNSA. V was cut by 5 bases and J by 3 bases, with 13 bases left in between. The CDR3 contains 14 residues. The CDR3 DNA reads TGTGCCAGCAGCCAAGGCCAGGGGTACTATGGCTACACCTTC. This encodes CASSQGQGYYGYTF.

The chain recombines TRBV28 with TRBJ1-2; no reliable D call. This CDR3 has 13 residues. V was clipped by 6 bases and J by 5 bases, with 13 bases between them. Germline CDR1 and CDR2: MDHEN and SYDVKM. The CDR3 protein is CASSQRQGYGYTF. As DNA, the CDR3 is TGTGCCAGCAGCCAACGACAAGGGTATGGCTACACCTTC.

Only a few counts were recorded for this clone. This chain connects TRBV28 to TRBJ2-2; 8 positions match TRBD1. Germline CDR1 MDHEN, CDR2 SYDVKM. The J segment lost 8 bases and the V segment lost 3 bases, leaving 8 bases of the junction unmatched. The CDR3 is made up of 15 amino acids. The DNA for the CDR3 is TGTGCCAGCAGTTTGGGGACAGGAAGAGTTGGGGAGCTGTTTTTT. As protein: CASSLGTGRVGELFF.

This chain joins TRBV7-2 and TRBJ2-7, with 12 positions matching TRBD2. CDR1 and CDR2 (germline): SGHTA, FQGNSA. The CDR3 runs to 17 residues. Unmatched junction bases numbered 14, after V lost 5 bases and J lost 6 bases. The CDR3 is CASSVRGASGRVREQYF. CDR3 nucleotide sequence: TGTGCCAGCAGCGTCAGGGGGGCTAGCGGGAGGGTCCGCGAGCAGTACTTC. The whole variable domain, filled in from reference TRBV7-2 and TRBJ2-7, reads GAGVSQSPSNKVTEKGKDVELRCDPISGHTALYWYRQSLGQGLEFLIYFQGNSAPDKSGLPSDRFSAERTGGSVSTLTIQRTQQEDSAVYLCASSVRGASGRVREQYFGPGTRLTVT.

The gene calls are TRBV18 and TRBJ1-1; D not certain. Germline V CDR1 and CDR2: KGHSH, LQKENI. Between the trimmed V and J ends, which lost 1 base and 0 bases, there was a span of 3 bases. The CDR3 covers 13 residues. The CDR3 sequence is CASSPQLNTEAFF. DNA of the CDR3: TGTGCCAGCTCACCACAGCTGAACACTGAAGCTTTCTTT.

The chain employs TRBV28 and TRBJ1-5; a weak D match, TRBD1 (5 bases). Germline V gene data show CDR1 as MDHEN and CDR2 as SYDVKM. This CDR3 has 15 amino acids. V dropped 4 bases and J dropped 3 bases, with 13 bases sitting between them. The CDR3 loop reads CASSWTGRHNQPQHF. The CDR3 DNA is TGTGCCAGCAGTTGGACGGGACGGCACAATCAGCCCCAGCATTTT.

The chain recombines TRBV20-1 with TRBJ1-2; 7 nucleotides agree with TRBD1. V shed 8 bases, J shed 4 bases, and the junction held 1 base outside the gene matches. The CDR3 covers 10 residues. Looked up from germline, CDR1 is DFQATT and CDR2 is SNEGSKA (reference sequence). The CDR3, as DNA: TGCAGTTACAGGGGCTATGGCTACACCTTC. Its protein is CSYRGYGYTF.

This clone was counted a few times. This sequence joins TRBV18 and TRBJ1-2; D unclear. Germline assignment: CDR1 KGHSH and CDR2 LQKENI. This CDR3 has 14 amino acids. Trimming pared 1 base from V and 8 bases from J, leaving 14 bases between. The CDR3 protein is CASSPQGLGWGYTF. The DNA of the CDR3 is TGTGCCAGCTCACCACAAGGGCTCGGTTGGGGCTACACCTTC.

The chain links TRBV2 to TRBJ1-2, with TRBD1 matching 8 bases. The trim removed 4 bases at V and 2 bases at J, leaving 6 bases unmatched. The CDR3 runs 15 residues. The germline gives CDR1 SNHLY, CDR2 FYNNEI. The DNA for the CDR3 is TGTGCCAGCAGTGGGACACGGACAGGGAACTATGGCTACACCTTC. Its translation: CASSGTRTGNYGYTF.

The chain combines TRBV2 with TRBJ1-2; 8 bases match TRBD1. V lost 5 bases and J lost 8; bases outside the gene matches: 10. Germline lookup yields CDR1 SNHLY and CDR2 FYNNEI. The CDR3 contains 14 residues. The CDR3 bases are TGTGCCAGCAGTCCCCTGGGACAGGTGGGAGGCTACACCTTC. It translates to CASSPLGQVGGYTF.

A few counts support this clone. The chain combines TRBV9 with TRBJ1-1; a possible D gene is TRBD1 (5 bases). V was cut by 5 bases and J by 2 bases, with 10 bases left in between. Per the germline V gene, CDR1 is SGDLS and CDR2 is YYNGEE. There are 13 residues in the CDR3. The CDR3 region is CASSHDSNTEAFF. In DNA, the CDR3 is TGTGCCAGCAGTCACGACAGTAACACTGAAGCTTTCTTT.

This chain connects TRBV2 to TRBJ2-5; 8 bases are a match to TRBD1. CDR1 is SNHLY and CDR2 is FYNNEI in the germline V gene. CDR3 length: 14 residues. Germline trimming cut 3 bases from V and 5 bases from J; bases unmatched to any gene: 5. CDR3 nucleotide sequence: TGTGCCAGCAGTGAGGACAGGGTATTGGAGACCCAGTACTTC. Translation: CASSEDRVLETQYF.

The chain combines TRBV7-9 with TRBJ2-7; D is uncertain. The CDR3 sequence is 13 residues long. Germline assignment: CDR1 SEHNR and CDR2 FQNEAQ (reference sequence). With 1 base removed from V and 2 bases from J, the gap between germline ends came to 6 bases. CDR3: CASSLVRAYEQYF. In DNA, the CDR3 is TGTGCCAGCAGCTTAGTAAGAGCCTACGAGCAGTACTTC.

The J gene is TRBJ2-7, the V gene TRBV7-2; possible D gene TRBD1, 6 bases. Trimming stripped 1 base from V and 5 bases from J, with 18 bases between. The CDR3 has 16 amino acids. CDR1 and CDR2 (germline): SGHTA, FQGNSA. The CDR3 DNA follows: TGTGCCAGCAGCTTAGGACAGGTTGGGTTGGGGCACGAGCAGTACTTC. Protein sequence: CASSLGQVGLGHEQYF.

The rearrangement links TRBV27 to TRBJ2-1; D not resolved. Looked up from germline, CDR1 is MNHEY and CDR2 is SMNVEV (reference sequence). V lost 4 bases to trimming and J lost 0 bases, with 16 bases between them. This CDR3 region has 17 residues. CDR3 bases: TGTGCCAGCAGTTCCTCCTCGACTGGTCCCTCCTACAATGAGCAGTTCTTC. This encodes CASSSSSTGPSYNEQFF.